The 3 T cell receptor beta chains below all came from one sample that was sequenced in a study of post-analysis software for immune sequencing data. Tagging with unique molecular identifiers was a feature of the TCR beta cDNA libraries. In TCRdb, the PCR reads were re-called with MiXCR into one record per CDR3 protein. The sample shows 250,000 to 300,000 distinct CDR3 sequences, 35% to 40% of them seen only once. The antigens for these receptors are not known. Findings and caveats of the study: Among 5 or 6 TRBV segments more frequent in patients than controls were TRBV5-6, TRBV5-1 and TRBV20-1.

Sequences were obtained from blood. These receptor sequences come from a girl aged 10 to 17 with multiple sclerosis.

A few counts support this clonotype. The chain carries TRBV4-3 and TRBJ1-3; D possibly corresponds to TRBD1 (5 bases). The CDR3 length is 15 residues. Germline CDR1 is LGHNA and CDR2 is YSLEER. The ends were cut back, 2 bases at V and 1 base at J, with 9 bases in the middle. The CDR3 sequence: CASSQNRSSGNTIYF. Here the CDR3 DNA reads TGCGCCAGCAGCCAAAACAGGAGTTCTGGAAACACCATATATTTT.

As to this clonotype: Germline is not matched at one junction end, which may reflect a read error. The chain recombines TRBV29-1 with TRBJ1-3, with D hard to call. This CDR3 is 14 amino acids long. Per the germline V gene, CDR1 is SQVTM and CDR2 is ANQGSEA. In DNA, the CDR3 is TGCAGCGTTGAACTCGTGGGAATTGGAAACATCATATATTTT. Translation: CSVELVGIGNIIYF.

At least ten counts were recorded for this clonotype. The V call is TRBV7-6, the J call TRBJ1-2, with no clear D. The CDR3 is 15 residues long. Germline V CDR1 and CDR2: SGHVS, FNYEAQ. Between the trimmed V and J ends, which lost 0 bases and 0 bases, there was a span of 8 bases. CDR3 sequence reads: CASSLAKGSNYGYTF. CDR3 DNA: TGTGCCAGCAGCTTAGCGAAAGGATCTAACTATGGCTACACCTTC.